The clone carrying this T cell receptor (beta chain) was picked up many times. Its antigen is currently unknown. The sample is drawn from a study of cytomegalovirus exposure and HLA in healthy donors. Whole-study results and caveats: The authors judged a highly shared variant cluster likely a sequencing artifact.

PCR was performed using 60 Vbeta and 13 Jbeta primers. Source study methods: As a later analysis found, there were 70 million to 80 million unique TCR beta chains, of which roughly 11 million were shared. Here immunoSEQ multiplex PCR was the method, and the copy in TCRdb shows in-frame clones only, minus some. That table gives V, J and clone size, and the DNA gave D and trimming. The sample has 100,000 to 150,000 clones; 17% are singletons. The V gene lost 5 bases and the J gene lost 6 bases, with 16 bases spanning the gap. CDR1 and CDR2 (germline): SNHLY, FYNNEI. The CDR3 contains 15 residues. Sequencing was carried out using PBMCs. V and J are TRBV2 and TRBJ2-2, with TRBD1 as a possible D gene (7 bases). The receptor comes from a female donor in good health and CMV-seropositive. CDR3 protein: CASSTGEVSPGELFF. CDR3 DNA sequence: TGTGCCAGCAGTACAGGGGAGGTATCCCCCGGGGAGCTGTTTTTT.